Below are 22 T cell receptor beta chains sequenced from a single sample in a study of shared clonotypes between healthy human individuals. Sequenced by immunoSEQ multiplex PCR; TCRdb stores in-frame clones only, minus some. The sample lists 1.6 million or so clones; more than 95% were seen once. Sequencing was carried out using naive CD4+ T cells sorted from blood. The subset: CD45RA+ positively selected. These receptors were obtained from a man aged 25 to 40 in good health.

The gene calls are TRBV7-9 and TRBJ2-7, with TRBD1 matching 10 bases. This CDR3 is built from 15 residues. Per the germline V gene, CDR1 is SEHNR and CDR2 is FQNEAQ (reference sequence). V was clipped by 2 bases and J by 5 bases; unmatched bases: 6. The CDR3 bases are TGTGCCAGCAGCTTACGACAGGGGGCGAAAAACGAGCAGTACTTC. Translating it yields CASSLRQGAKNEQYF.

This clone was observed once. The CDR3 sequence is CASSPLTSGSSAEQFF. The CDR3 DNA reads as TGCGCCAGCAGCCCCTTGACTAGCGGGAGTTCGGCTGAGCAGTTCTTC. The rearrangement uses TRBV5-1 and TRBJ2-1, with 12 positions matching TRBD2. V trimming: 4 bases; J trimming: 9 bases; junction bases outside the gene matches: 11. The CDR3 consists of 16 residues. CDR1 SGHRS and CDR2 YFSETQ come from the germline V gene.

The CDR3 region is CASSVGRGWDTQYF. The CDR3 nucleotides are TGTGCCAGCAGCGTAGGGCGGGGCTGGGATACGCAGTATTTT. V and J are TRBV9 and TRBJ2-3; D is perhaps TRBD2 (6 bases). The CDR3 sequence is 14 residues long. Deletions cut 0 bases from V and 6 bases from J, with 11 bases between. The germline gives CDR1 SGDLS, CDR2 YYNGEE.

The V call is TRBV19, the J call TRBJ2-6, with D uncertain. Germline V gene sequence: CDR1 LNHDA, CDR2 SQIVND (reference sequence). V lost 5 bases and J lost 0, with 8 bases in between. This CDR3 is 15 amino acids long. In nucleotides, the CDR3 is TGTGCCAGTAGTTCCCGGATCTCTGGGGCCAACGTCCTGACTTTC. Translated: CASSSRISGANVLTF.

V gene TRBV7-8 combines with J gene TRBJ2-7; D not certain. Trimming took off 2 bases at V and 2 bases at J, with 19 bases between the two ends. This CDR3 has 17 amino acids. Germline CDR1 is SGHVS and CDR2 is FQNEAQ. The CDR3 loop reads CASSLILPRGETYEQYF. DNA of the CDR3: TGTGCCAGCAGCTTAATTCTTCCGCGAGGAGAAACCTACGAGCAGTACTTC.

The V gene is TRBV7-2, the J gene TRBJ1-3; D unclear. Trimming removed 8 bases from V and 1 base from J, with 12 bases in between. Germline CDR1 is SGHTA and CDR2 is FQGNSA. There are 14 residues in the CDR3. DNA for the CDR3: TGTGCCAGCGGGCCTTTTGTTTCTGGAAACACCATATATTTT. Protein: CASGPFVSGNTIYF.

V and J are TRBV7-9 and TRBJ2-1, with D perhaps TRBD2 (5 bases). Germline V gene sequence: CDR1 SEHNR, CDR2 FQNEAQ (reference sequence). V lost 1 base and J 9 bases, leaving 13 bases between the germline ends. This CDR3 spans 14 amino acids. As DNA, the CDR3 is TGTGCCAGCAGCTTAGGGGAGTATATCGGTGAGCAGTTCTTC. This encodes CASSLGEYIGEQFF.

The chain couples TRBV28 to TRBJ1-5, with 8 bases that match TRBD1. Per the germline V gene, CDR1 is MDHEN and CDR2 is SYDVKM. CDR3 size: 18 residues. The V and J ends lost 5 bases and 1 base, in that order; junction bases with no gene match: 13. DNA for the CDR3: TGTGCCAGCAGTCCCTTTAGAGGACAGGGCGGCAGCAATCAGCCCCAGCATTTT. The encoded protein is CASSPFRGQGGSNQPQHF. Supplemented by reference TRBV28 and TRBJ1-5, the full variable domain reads DVKVTQSSRYLVKRTGEKVFLECVQDMDHENMFWYRQDPGLGLRLIYFSYDVKMKEKGDIPEGYSVSREKKERFSLILESASTNQTSMYLCASSPFRGQGGSNQPQHFGDGTRLSIL.

For the CDR3, the DNA is TGTGCCAGCAGTCCCGGGCCGGCAAACATTCAGTACTTC. Translating it yields CASSPGPANIQYF. This chain joins TRBV28 and TRBJ2-4, with D unclear. The CDR3 loop spans 13 amino acids. V was trimmed by 5 bases and J by 6 bases, leaving 11 bases between them. The V gene's germline CDR1 is MDHEN and CDR2 SYDVKM.

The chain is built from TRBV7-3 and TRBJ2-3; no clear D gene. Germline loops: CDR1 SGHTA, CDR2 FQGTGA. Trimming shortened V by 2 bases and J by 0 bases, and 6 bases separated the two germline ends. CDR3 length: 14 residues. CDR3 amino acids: CASSLEYSTDTQYF. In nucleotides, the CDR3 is TGTGCCAGCAGCTTAGAATATAGCACAGATACGCAGTATTTT.

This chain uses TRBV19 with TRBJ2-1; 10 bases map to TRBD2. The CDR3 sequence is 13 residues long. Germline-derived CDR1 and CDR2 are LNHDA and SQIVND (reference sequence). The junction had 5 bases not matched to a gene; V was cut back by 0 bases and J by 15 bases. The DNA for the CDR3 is TGTGCCAGTAGTATAGAAGGGACTAGCGCATCGTTCTTC. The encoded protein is CASSIEGTSASFF.

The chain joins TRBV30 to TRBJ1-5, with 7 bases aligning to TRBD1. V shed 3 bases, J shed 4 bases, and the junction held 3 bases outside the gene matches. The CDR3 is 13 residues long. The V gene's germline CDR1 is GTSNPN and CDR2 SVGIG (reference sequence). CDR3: CAWRRDSNQPQHF. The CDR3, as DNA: TGTGCCTGGAGGCGGGACAGTAATCAGCCCCAGCATTTT.

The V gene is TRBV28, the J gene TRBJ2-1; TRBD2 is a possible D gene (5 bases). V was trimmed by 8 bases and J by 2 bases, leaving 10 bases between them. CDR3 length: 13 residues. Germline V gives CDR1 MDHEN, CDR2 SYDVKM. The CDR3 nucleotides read TGTGCCAGCGTGGGAGAGCCCTACAATGAGCAGTTCTTC. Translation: CASVGEPYNEQFF.

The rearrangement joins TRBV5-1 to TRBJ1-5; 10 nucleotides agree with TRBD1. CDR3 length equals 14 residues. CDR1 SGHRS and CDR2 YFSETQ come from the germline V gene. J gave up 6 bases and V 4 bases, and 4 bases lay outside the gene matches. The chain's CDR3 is CASSVGQGSQPQHF. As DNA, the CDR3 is TGCGCCAGCAGCGTGGGACAGGGGAGTCAGCCCCAGCATTTT. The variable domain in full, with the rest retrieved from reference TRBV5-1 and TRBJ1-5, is KAGVTQTPRYLIKTRGQQVTLSCSPISGHRSVSWYQQTPGQGLQFLFEYFSETQRNKGNFPGRFSGRQFSNSRSEMNVSTLELGDSALYLCASSVGQGSQPQHFGDGTRLSIL.

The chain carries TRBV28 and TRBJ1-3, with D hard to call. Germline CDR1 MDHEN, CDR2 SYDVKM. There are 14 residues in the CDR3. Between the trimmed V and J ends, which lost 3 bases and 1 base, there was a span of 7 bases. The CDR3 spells CASSLTESGNTIYF. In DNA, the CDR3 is TGTGCCAGCAGTTTGACGGAATCTGGAAACACCATATATTTT.

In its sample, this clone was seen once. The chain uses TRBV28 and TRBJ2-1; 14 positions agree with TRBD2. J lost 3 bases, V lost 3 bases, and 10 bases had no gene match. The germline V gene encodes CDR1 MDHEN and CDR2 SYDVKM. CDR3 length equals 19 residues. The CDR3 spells CASSLPTGLAGGRYNEQFF. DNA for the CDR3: TGTGCCAGCAGTTTGCCCACCGGACTAGCGGGAGGCCGCTACAATGAGCAGTTCTTC.

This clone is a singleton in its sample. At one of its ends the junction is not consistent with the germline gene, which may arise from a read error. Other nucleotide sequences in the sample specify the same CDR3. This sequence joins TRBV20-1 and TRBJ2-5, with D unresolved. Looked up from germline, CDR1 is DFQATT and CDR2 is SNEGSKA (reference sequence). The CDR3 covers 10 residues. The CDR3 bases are TGCAGTGCTGACCAGGAGACCCAGTACTTC. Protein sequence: CSADQETQYF.

The CDR3 DNA is TGTGCCAGCAGTTCACCCTCTGGGGGTCCGGGTCAGCCCCAGCATTTT. It codes for CASSSPSGGPGQPQHF. This chain connects TRBV6-6 to TRBJ1-5, with D possibly matching TRBD1 (5 bases). The CDR3 is 16 residues long. Per germline, CDR1 MNHNY and CDR2 SVGAGI (reference sequence). Trimming pared 4 bases from V and 6 bases from J, leaving 19 bases between.

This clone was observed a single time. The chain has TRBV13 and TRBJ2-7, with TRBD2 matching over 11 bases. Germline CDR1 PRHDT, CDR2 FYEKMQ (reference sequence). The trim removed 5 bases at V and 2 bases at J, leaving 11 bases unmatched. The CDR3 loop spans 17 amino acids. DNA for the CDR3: TGTGCCAGCAGCCCATCCACTATGACTAGCGGGACCTACGAGCAGTACTTC. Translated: CASSPSTMTSGTYEQYF.

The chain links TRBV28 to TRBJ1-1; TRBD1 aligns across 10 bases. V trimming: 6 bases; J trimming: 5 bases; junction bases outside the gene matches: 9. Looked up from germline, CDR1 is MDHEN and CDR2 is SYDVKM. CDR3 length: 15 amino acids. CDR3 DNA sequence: TGTGCCAGCAGGCCCACCCCGGGACAGGGGACTGAAGCTTTCTTT. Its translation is CASRPTPGQGTEAFF.

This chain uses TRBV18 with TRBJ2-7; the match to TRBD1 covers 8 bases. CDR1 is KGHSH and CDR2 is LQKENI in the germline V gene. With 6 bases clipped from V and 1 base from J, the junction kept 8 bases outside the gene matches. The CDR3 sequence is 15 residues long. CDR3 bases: TGTGCCAGCTCCGGAGACAGGGGCCTTTCCTACGAGCAGTACTTC. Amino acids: CASSGDRGLSYEQYF.

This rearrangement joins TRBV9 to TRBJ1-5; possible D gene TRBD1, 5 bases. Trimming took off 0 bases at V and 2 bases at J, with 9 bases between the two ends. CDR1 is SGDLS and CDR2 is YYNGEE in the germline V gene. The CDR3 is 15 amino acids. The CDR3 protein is CASSVEGQGNQPQHF. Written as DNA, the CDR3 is TGTGCCAGCAGCGTAGAGGGGCAGGGCAATCAGCCCCAGCATTTT.